Sequencing of this T cell receptor beta chain was carried out in a study of shared clonotypes between healthy human individuals. Using immunoSEQ multiplex PCR, the repertoire was profiled, and TCRdb retains in-frame clones only, with some absent. The repertoire has about 2 million clones, about 95% of them found once; the top ten carry around 1%. CDR3 length equals 13 residues. Germline V CDR1 and CDR2: GTSNPN, SVGIG (reference sequence). With 5 bases clipped from V and 3 bases from J, the junction kept 6 bases outside the gene matches. Selected positively for CCR7 and CD45RO-negative, naive CD8 cells excluded terminally differentiated effector memory CD45RA+ cells.

The TCR originated in a man aged 18-30 years in good health. Material for sequencing was naive CD8+ T cells sorted from blood. This rearrangement joins TRBV30 to TRBJ2-7, with 8 bases lining up with TRBD2. In nucleotides, the CDR3 is TGTGCCTGGGAGGCCGGGACTAGCTACGAGCAGTACTTC. Translation: CAWEAGTSYEQYF.